This T cell receptor (beta chain) derives from a study of T cell responses to AZD1222 COVID-19 vaccine. Using immunoSEQ multiplex PCR, the repertoire was profiled, and TCRdb retains in-frame clones only, with some absent. The table records about 130,000 clones, 70% to 90% of them present only once. Germline assignment: CDR1 SEHNR and CDR2 FQNEAQ (reference sequence). CDR3 length: 15 residues. Trimming took 2 bases from V and 4 from J; bases not matched to a gene: 6. Study results and caveats: After the peak T cell response, and only then, were repertoires sampled. Rises in breadth and depth of Spike-specific TCRs came after two AZD1222 doses. Clonal diversity may have been underestimated, and the donors were mostly white British, with more females than males. Only six individuals given AZD1222 were seropositive at baseline.

About this clone itself: Antigen unknown.

The material sequenced was peripheral blood, taken on day 0 of AZD1222 vaccination. This TCR was sampled from an adult in good health. This sequence joins TRBV7-9 and TRBJ2-7; the match to TRBD2 covers 9 bases. Here the CDR3 DNA reads TGTGCCAGCAGCTTAACAGGGACTAGCTTTTACGAGCAGTACTTC. This gives the protein CASSLTGTSFYEQYF.